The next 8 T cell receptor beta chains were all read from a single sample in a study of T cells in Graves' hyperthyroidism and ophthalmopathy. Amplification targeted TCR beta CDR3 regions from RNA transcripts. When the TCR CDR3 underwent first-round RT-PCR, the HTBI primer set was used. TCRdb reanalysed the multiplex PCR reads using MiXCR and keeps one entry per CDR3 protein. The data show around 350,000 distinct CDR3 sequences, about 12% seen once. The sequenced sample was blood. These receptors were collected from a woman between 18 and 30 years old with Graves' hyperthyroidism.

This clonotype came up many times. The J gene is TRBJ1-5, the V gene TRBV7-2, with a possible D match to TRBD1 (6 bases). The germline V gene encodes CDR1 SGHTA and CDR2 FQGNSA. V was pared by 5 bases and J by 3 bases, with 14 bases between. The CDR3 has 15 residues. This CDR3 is CASSLADRVNQPQHF. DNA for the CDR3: TGTGCCAGCAGCCTGGCGGACAGAGTCAATCAGCCCCAGCATTTT.

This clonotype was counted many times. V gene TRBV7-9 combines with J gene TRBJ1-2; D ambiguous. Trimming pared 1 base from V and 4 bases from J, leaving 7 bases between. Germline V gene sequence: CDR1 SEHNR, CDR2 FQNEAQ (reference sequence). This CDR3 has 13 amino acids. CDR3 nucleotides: TGTGCCAGCAGCTTAGGGGAAAGCTATGGCTACACCTTC. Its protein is CASSLGESYGYTF.

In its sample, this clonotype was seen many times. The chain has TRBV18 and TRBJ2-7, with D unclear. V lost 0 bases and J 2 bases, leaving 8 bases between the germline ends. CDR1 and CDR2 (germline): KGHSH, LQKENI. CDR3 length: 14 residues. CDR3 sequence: CASSPPARTYEQYF. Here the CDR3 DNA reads TGTGCCAGCTCACCACCAGCCAGGACCTACGAGCAGTACTTC.

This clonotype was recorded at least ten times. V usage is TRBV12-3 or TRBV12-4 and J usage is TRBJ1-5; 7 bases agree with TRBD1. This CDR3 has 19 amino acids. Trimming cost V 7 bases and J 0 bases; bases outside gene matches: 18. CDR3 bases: TGTGCCAGCACCAATTCTGCCGACAGGGAGGCCTATAGCAATCAGCCCCAGCATTTT. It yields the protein CASTNSADREAYSNQPQHF.

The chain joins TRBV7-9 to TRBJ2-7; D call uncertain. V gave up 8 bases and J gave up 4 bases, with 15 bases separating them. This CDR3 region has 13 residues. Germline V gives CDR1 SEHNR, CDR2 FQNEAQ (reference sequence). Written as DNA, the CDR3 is TGTGCCAGCGGGTCGGCAGAAAAATACGAGCAGTACTTC. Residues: CASGSAEKYEQYF. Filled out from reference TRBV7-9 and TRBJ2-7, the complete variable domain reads DTGVSQNPRHKITKRGQNVTFRCDPISEHNRLYWYRQTLGQGPEFLTYFQNEAQLEKSRLLSDRFSAERPKGSFSTLEIQRTEQGDSAMYLCASGSAEKYEQYFGPGTRLTVT.

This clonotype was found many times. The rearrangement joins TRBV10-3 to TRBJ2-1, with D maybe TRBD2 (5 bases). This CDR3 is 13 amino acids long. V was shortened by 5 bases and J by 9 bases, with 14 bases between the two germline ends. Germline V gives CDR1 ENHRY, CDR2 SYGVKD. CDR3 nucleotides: TGTGCCATCAGTAGGGCGGGTCGGAGTGAGCAGTTCTTC. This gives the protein CAISRAGRSEQFF.

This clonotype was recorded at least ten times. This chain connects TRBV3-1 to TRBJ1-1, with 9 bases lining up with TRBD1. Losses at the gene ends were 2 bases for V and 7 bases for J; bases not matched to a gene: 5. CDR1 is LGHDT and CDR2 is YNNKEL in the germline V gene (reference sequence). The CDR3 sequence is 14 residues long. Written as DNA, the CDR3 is TGTGCCAGCAGCCAACAGGACAGGGGCCGTGAAGCTTTCTTT. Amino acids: CASSQQDRGREAFF.

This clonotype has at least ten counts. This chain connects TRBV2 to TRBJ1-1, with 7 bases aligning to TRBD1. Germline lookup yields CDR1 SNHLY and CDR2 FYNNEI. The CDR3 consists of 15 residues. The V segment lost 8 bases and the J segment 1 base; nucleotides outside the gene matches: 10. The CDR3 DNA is TGTGCCAGCGGTTTTACAGGGGCGGGGAACACTGAAGCTTTCTTT. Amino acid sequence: CASGFTGAGNTEAFF.